This T cell receptor (beta chain) was captured by sequencing in a study of cytomegalovirus exposure and HLA in healthy donors. The study ran its PCR with 60 Vbeta and 13 Jbeta primers. Generated by immunoSEQ multiplex PCR, the TCRdb table keeps only in-frame clones and is missing some. The profile shows about 130,000 clones, more than 65% of them singletons. Study-wide points: TCR beta chain V- and J-gene trimming was linked, in a later analysis, to a missense variant in DCLRE1C.

V trimming: 3 bases; J trimming: 2 bases; junction bases outside the gene matches: 4. Germline loops: CDR1 SGHNT, CDR2 YYREEE (reference sequence). The CDR3 sequence is 15 residues long. Remarks on this clone: The antigen remains unidentified.

This receptor was obtained from a woman aged 18-29 years in good health and CMV-seropositive. The specimen was PBMCs. V usage is TRBV5-4 and J usage is TRBJ1-2; 10 bases are shared with TRBD1. CDR3 DNA sequence: TGTGCCAGCAGCTATGGACAGGGGGGGAACTATGGCTACACCTTC. Its protein product is CASSYGQGGNYGYTF.